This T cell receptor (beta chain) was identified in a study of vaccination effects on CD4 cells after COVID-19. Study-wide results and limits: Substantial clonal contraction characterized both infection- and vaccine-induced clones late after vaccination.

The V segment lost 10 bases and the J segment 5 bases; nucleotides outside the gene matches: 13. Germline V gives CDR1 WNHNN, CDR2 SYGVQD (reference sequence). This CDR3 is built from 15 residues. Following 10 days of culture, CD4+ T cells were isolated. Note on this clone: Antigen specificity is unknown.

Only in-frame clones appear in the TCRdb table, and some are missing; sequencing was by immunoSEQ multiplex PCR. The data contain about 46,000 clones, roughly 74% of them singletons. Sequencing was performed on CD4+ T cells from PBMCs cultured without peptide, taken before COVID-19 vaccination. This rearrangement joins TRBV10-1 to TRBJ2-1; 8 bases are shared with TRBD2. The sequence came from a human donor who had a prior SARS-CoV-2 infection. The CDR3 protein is CATKFAGGPNNEQFF. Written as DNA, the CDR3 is TGCGCCACCAAATTCGCGGGGGGCCCTAACAATGAGCAGTTCTTC.